Shown below are 27 T cell receptor beta chains from a single sample sequenced in a study of radiotherapy plus CTLA-4 blockade in lung cancer. Assay: immunoSEQ multiplex PCR; the TCRdb copy retains only in-frame clones and omits some. The repertoire has 130,000 or so clones, 70% to 90% of them found once; the top ten carry approximately 7.2%. The sample was peripheral blood, taken from a patient treated with radiotherapy plus ipilimumab. Receptor source: a human donor with non-small cell lung cancer that progressed on radiotherapy plus ipilimumab.

Here the CDR3 DNA reads TGCGCCAGCGGCTATTTTTCCCGGGACAGGGGGCGCTTACTCTATGGCTACACCTTC. Protein: CASGYFSRDRGRLLYGYTF. The rearrangement links TRBV5-1 to TRBJ1-2; 12 bases agree with TRBD1. Germline lookup yields CDR1 SGHRS and CDR2 YFSETQ. This CDR3 contains 19 residues. Unmatched junction bases numbered 20, after V lost 7 bases and J lost 4 bases.

This chain joins TRBV6-6 and TRBJ2-7, with 7 bases aligning to TRBD2. The CDR3 totals 16 residues. In germline, CDR1 is MNHNY, CDR2 SVGAGI (reference sequence). V trimming: 2 bases; J trimming: 2 bases; junction bases outside the gene matches: 9. CDR3 region: CASSYLALAETYEQYF. CDR3 DNA sequence: TGTGCCAGCAGTTACCTGGCGCTAGCGGAGACCTACGAGCAGTACTTC.

The chain joins TRBV10-3 to TRBJ2-2, with TRBD2 matching 7 bases. The length of the CDR3 is 15 residues. Germline-derived CDR1 and CDR2 are ENHRY and SYGVKD. V was pared by 6 bases and J by 0 bases, with 4 bases of the junction left unmatched. CDR3 sequence: CAIRAGAANTGELFF. In DNA form, the CDR3 reads TGTGCCATCAGGGCGGGAGCTGCGAACACCGGGGAGCTGTTTTTT.

V and J are TRBV9 and TRBJ2-1; tentatively, D is TRBD2 (6 bases). Per germline, CDR1 SGDLS and CDR2 YYNGEE. V gave up 3 bases and J gave up 9 bases, with 10 bases separating them. The CDR3 runs 12 residues. The DNA of the CDR3 is TGTGCCAGCAGCGGGACCGGGGGTGAGCAGTTCTTC. It codes for CASSGTGGEQFF.

The chain links TRBV2 to TRBJ2-2, with 7 bases lining up with TRBD2. Losses at the gene ends were 8 bases for V and 0 bases for J; bases not matched to a gene: 3. This CDR3 has 14 amino acids. Per the germline V gene, CDR1 is SNHLY and CDR2 is FYNNEI. This CDR3 reads CASRLAPNTGELFF. The CDR3 region has the DNA TGTGCCAGCCGACTAGCTCCGAACACCGGGGAGCTGTTTTTT.

The V gene is TRBV6-4, the J gene TRBJ1-1, with D uncertain. Germline CDR1 and CDR2: MRHNA and SNTAGT. The length of the CDR3 is 19 residues. Trimming shortened V by 0 bases and J by 1 base, and 21 bases separated the two germline ends. CDR3 loop: CASSDSLDRGSVENTEAFF. In nucleotides, the CDR3 is TGTGCCAGCAGTGACTCGTTGGACCGCGGAAGCGTCGAGAACACTGAAGCTTTCTTT.

This rearrangement joins TRBV30 to TRBJ2-7; 8 bases match TRBD1. The CDR3 length is 14 residues. V was clipped by 3 bases and J by 2 bases; unmatched bases: 6. Per germline, CDR1 GTSNPN and CDR2 SVGIG (reference sequence). The CDR3 DNA sequence: TGTGCCTGGAGCAAAGCAGGGGGCCCCTACGAGCAGTACTTC. Protein: CAWSKAGGPYEQYF.

Turning to this clone: The sample has other DNA sequences that encode this CDR3 too. The V gene is TRBV6-1, the J gene TRBJ1-2; the match to TRBD1 covers 10 bases. The junction had 8 bases not matched to a gene; V was cut back by 5 bases and J by 8 bases. The CDR3 extends over 14 amino acids. The germline V gene has CDR1 MNHNS and CDR2 SASEGT. The CDR3 bases are TGTGCCAGCAGTTGGGACAGGGGAGGAGGCGGCTACACCTTC. Translation gives CASSWDRGGGGYTF.

The genes are TRBV12-2 and TRBJ2-7; the table's D call, TRBD2, was not checked against the DNA. TRBV12-2 corresponds to a pseudogene. The CDR3 is 15 residues long. The CDR3 nucleotides are TGTGCAAGTCGCTCCCCCGGGACTAGTCTCTGCGAGCAGTACTTC. This gives the protein CASRSPGTSLCEQYF.

The V gene is TRBV29-1, the J gene TRBJ1-2, with TRBD1 matching 10 bases. The junction had 7 bases not matched to a gene; V was cut back by 7 bases and J by 5 bases. The V gene's germline CDR1 is SQVTM and CDR2 ANQGSEA. CDR3 length: 13 amino acids. The CDR3 bases are TGCAGCGCTATGACAGGGGGCGGATATGGCTACACCTTC. This sequence encodes CSAMTGGGYGYTF.

V usage is TRBV29-1 and J usage is TRBJ2-2; the D is unclear. Trimming shortened V by 6 bases and J by 5 bases, and 10 bases separated the two germline ends. Germline V gene lookup returns CDR1 SQVTM and CDR2 ANQGSEA. The CDR3 is 12 residues long. CDR3 sequence: CSVLTTTGELFF. As DNA, the CDR3 is TGCAGCGTCTTAACGACGACCGGGGAGCTGTTTTTT.

V is TRBV2 and J is TRBJ1-2; 8 bases line up with TRBD1. V lost 5 bases, J lost 2 bases, and 7 bases stayed unmatched. The CDR3 is 15 residues long. Germline CDR1 reads SNHLY; CDR2 reads FYNNEI. CDR3 region: CASSRTGRGNYGYTF. The DNA of the CDR3 is TGTGCCAGCAGTCGGACAGGGCGGGGGAACTATGGCTACACCTTC.

V is TRBV19 and J is TRBJ2-3; D is ambiguous. Germline lookup yields CDR1 LNHDA and CDR2 SQIVND (reference sequence). There are 13 residues in the CDR3. V was cut by 6 bases and J by 1 base, with 8 bases left in between. In nucleotides, the CDR3 is TGTGCCAGTAGGAGTCGTGGCACAGATACGCAGTATTTT. It codes for CASRSRGTDTQYF.

J is TRBJ1-5 and V is TRBV19, with a possible D match to TRBD1 (6 bases). Trimming shortened V by 6 bases and J by 0 bases, and 21 bases separated the two germline ends. The germline V gene has CDR1 LNHDA and CDR2 SQIVND (reference sequence). This CDR3 is built from 18 residues. CDR3 sequence reads: CASRAGDTRGYSNQPQHF. For the CDR3, the DNA is TGTGCCAGTAGAGCCGGGGACACCCGGGGGTATAGCAATCAGCCCCAGCATTTT.

J is TRBJ1-1 and V is TRBV7-3; D gene unclear. Trimming shortened V by 4 bases and J by 1 base, and 7 bases separated the two germline ends. The CDR3 contains 13 residues. Per germline, CDR1 SGHTA and CDR2 FQGTGA. The CDR3 nucleotides read TGTGCCAGCAGCTCACAGCCGAACACTGAAGCTTTCTTT. This sequence encodes CASSSQPNTEAFF.

The chain links TRBV5-1 to TRBJ2-7; D remains ambiguous. Deletions cut 0 bases from V and 7 bases from J, with 14 bases between. The CDR3 has 14 residues. The germline CDR1 and CDR2 sequences are SGHRS and YFSETQ. CDR3 DNA sequence: TGCGCCAGCAGCTTGGATCCAGCCCGGGCTGAGCAGTACTTC. Amino acid sequence: CASSLDPARAEQYF.

This sequence joins TRBV27 and TRBJ1-2; D is perhaps TRBD1 (5 bases). CDR1 MNHEY and CDR2 SMNVEV come from the germline V gene (reference sequence). Trimming took off 5 bases at V and 5 bases at J, with 12 bases between the two ends. This CDR3 is 13 amino acids long. CDR3 sequence: CASSHPGGYGYTF. The DNA of the CDR3 is TGTGCCAGCAGTCACCCGGGGGGATATGGCTACACCTTC.

The chain joins TRBV5-1 to TRBJ2-6, with D perhaps matching TRBD1 or TRBD2 (5 bases each). The CDR3 consists of 16 residues. V was clipped by 4 bases and J by 0 bases, with 11 bases between them. Per germline, CDR1 SGHRS and CDR2 YFSETQ. CDR3 in amino acids: CASSGGVGSGANVLTF. In DNA, the CDR3 is TGCGCCAGCAGCGGGGGTGTAGGCTCTGGGGCCAACGTCCTGACTTTC.

The chain combines TRBV6-5 with TRBJ2-7; 9 positions match TRBD1. With V trimmed by 4 bases and J by 7 bases, 8 bases remained unmatched. CDR1 is MNHEY and CDR2 is SVGAGI in the germline V gene. The CDR3 extends over 14 amino acids. In nucleotides, the CDR3 is TGTGCCAGCAGTTGGGACAGGGACTCAGGGGAGCAGTACTTC. This gives the protein CASSWDRDSGEQYF.

The V call is TRBV5-1, the J call TRBJ2-1, with D maybe TRBD1 (5 bases). The CDR3 is made up of 15 amino acids. Germline lookup yields CDR1 SGHRS and CDR2 YFSETQ. V gave up 0 bases and J gave up 2 bases, with 9 bases separating them. CDR3 nucleotide sequence: TGCGCCAGCAGCTTGGGTTGGGGCCCCTACAATGAGCAGTTCTTC. Translating it yields CASSLGWGPYNEQFF.

This clone was observed a few times. This sequence joins TRBV6-1 and TRBJ1-1; D ambiguous. The germline gives CDR1 MNHNS, CDR2 SASEGT. V lost 2 bases and J 6 bases, leaving 10 bases between the germline ends. The CDR3 contains 13 residues. CDR3: CASSESGRAEAFF. In nucleotides, the CDR3 is TGTGCCAGCAGTGAAAGTGGAAGAGCTGAAGCTTTCTTT.

The genes are TRBV5-4 and TRBJ1-1; D is ambiguous. The germline CDR1 and CDR2 sequences are SGHNT and YYREEE (reference sequence). The CDR3 consists of 12 residues. The germline V and J ends were trimmed by 3 bases and 6 bases, with 9 bases remaining between them. DNA for the CDR3: TGTGCCAGCAGCTCGGAAAGTGCTGAAGCTTTCTTT. Protein: CASSSESAEAFF.

The chain carries TRBV5-1 and TRBJ1-2, with D uncertain. Trimming pared 5 bases from V and 5 bases from J, leaving 13 bases between. Germline lookup yields CDR1 SGHRS and CDR2 YFSETQ. CDR3 length equals 13 residues. CDR3: CASSLPGGYGYTF. Here the CDR3 DNA reads TGCGCCAGCAGTCTTCCCGGCGGGTATGGCTACACCTTC.

The chain couples TRBV6-6 to TRBJ1-5; perhaps TRBD1 as D (6 bases). This CDR3 is 14 amino acids long. Trimming stripped 2 bases from V and 9 bases from J, with 14 bases between. Germline CDR1 and CDR2: MNHNY and SVGAGI (reference sequence). This CDR3 reads CASSYGGPQLPQHF. The CDR3 region has the DNA TGTGCCAGCAGTTACGGGGGGCCGCAGTTGCCCCAGCATTTT.

V gene TRBV5-1 combines with J gene TRBJ1-3; D unresolved. The CDR3 loop spans 14 amino acids. Germline V gives CDR1 SGHRS, CDR2 YFSETQ. The V end lost 0 bases, the J end lost 2 bases, and 6 bases lay between the germline ends. The CDR3 DNA reads as TGCGCCAGCAGCTTGGGAGGGCCTGGAAACACCATATATTTT. This encodes CASSLGGPGNTIYF.

The V gene is TRBV2, the J gene TRBJ2-2, with a weak D call TRBD2 (6 bases). CDR1 is SNHLY, CDR2 FYNNEI, per germline. Trimming pared 5 bases from V and 0 bases from J, leaving 13 bases between. The CDR3 has 16 amino acids. CDR3 sequence: CASSLLAQSNTGELFF. The CDR3 region has the DNA TGTGCCAGCAGTCTTCTAGCGCAGTCGAACACCGGGGAGCTGTTTTTT.

V usage is TRBV19 and J usage is TRBJ2-2; 9 positions agree with TRBD1. Germline CDR1 reads LNHDA; CDR2 reads SQIVND (reference sequence). The CDR3 contains 16 residues. V lost 5 bases and J lost 1; bases outside the gene matches: 5. The CDR3 coding sequence is TGTGCCAGTAGTGCACAGGGGGCGCAGAACACCGGGGAGCTGTTTTTT. The encoded protein is CASSAQGAQNTGELFF.